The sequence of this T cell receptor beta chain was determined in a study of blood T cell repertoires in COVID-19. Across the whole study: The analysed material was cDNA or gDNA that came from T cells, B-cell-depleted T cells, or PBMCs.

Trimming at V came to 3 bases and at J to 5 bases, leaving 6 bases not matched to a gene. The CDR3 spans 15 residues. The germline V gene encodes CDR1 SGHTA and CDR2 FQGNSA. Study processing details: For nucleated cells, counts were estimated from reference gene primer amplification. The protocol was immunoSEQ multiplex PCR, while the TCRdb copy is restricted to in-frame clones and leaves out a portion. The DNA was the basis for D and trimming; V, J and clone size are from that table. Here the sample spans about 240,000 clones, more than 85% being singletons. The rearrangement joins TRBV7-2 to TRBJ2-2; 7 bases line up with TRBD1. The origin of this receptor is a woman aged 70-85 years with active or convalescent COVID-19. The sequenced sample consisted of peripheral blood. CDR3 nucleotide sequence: TGTGCCAGCAGCTTCTCGACAGGGACAACCGGGGAGCTGTTTTTT. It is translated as CASSFSTGTTGELFF.